This TCR beta chain was found in a study of vaccination and CD4 T cells after COVID-19. Study-wide findings and caveats: In convalescent patients, a median about 89% of reactive clones appeared only post-vaccination.

The Oncomine TCR Beta short-read assay was what sequenced the DNA obtained from cultured CD4+ T cells. TCRdb ran MiXCR on the PCR reads and lists one entry per CDR3 protein. The sample holds under 20,000 distinct CDR3 sequences, around 52% seen once. Sample time point: late sampling 161 to 241 days after vaccination in three convalescent patients. Treatment here: approximately nine-day PBMC culture with coronavirus spike peptide pools or control peptides (ViraFEST assay). With respect to this clonotype: The antigen is undetermined.

Germline V lookup: CDR1 DFQATT, CDR2 SNEGSKA (reference sequence). The V end lost 1 base, the J end lost 1 base, and 10 bases lay between the germline ends. The CDR3 spans 14 residues. The chain couples TRBV20-1 to TRBJ2-5, with a tentative D call TRBD2 (6 bases). The sequence was obtained from a human donor who had recovered from COVID-19. This specimen consisted of CD4+ T cells from blood, cultured in vitro, obtained about 7 months after SARS-CoV-2 vaccination. This chain's CDR3 is CSARVSRGQETQYF. In DNA form, the CDR3 reads TGCAGTGCTAGAGTTTCGCGGGGCCAAGAGACCCAGTACTTC.